This passage covers 7 T cell receptor beta chains from one sample sequenced in a study of T cell responses to AZD1222 COVID-19 vaccine. Sequencing used immunoSEQ multiplex PCR; TCRdb keeps in-frame clones, though not all of them. The sample includes approximately 82,000 clones, more than 90% of them seen just once. The specimen was peripheral blood, collected on day 0 of AZD1222 vaccination. The receptor source for this set is an adult in good health.

V and J are TRBV7-9 and TRBJ2-5; 11 bases are shared with TRBD2. The CDR3 has 16 amino acids. The germline CDR1 and CDR2 sequences are SEHNR and FQNEAQ (reference sequence). Germline trimming cut 7 bases from V and 4 bases from J; bases unmatched to any gene: 11. The DNA of the CDR3 is TGTGCCAGCACGCGGACTAGCGGGCTACGGGGAGAGACCCAGTACTTC. This sequence encodes CASTRTSGLRGETQYF.

The chain is built from TRBV7-9 and TRBJ2-2; TRBD1 matches at 11 bases. After removal of 5 bases from V and 2 bases from J, the junction contained 16 bases not matched to a gene. The CDR3 runs to 20 residues. Germline CDR1 and CDR2: SEHNR and FQNEAQ (reference sequence). CDR3 nucleotide sequence: TGTGCCAGCAGCACCGAGAGGACAGGGGGCATTATAGGTAACACCGGGGAGCTGTTTTTT. It is translated as CASSTERTGGIIGNTGELFF.

The gene calls are TRBV3-1 (or the pseudogene TRBV3-2) and TRBJ1-5, with no clear D. From germline, CDR1 is LGHDT and CDR2 YNNKEL (reference sequence). The length of the CDR3 is 13 residues. V was pared by 4 bases and J by 4 bases, with 8 bases between. CDR3 nucleotides: TGTGCCAGCAGCCGGGTCCAAAATCAGCCCCAGCATTTT. It yields the protein CASSRVQNQPQHF.

The chain combines TRBV11-3 with TRBJ2-3; no definite D call. Trimming took off 2 bases at V and 3 bases at J, with 6 bases between the two ends. Germline lookup yields CDR1 SGHNT and CDR2 YENEEA. This CDR3 is 13 amino acids long. The CDR3, as DNA: TGTGCCAGCAGCTTAAGGAGAACAGATACGCAGTATTTT. Residues: CASSLRRTDTQYF.

The genes are TRBV5-6 and TRBJ1-2; the D is unclear. The CDR3 covers 13 residues. Germline values: CDR1 SGHDT, CDR2 YYEEEE. The V gene lost 0 bases and the J gene lost 4 bases, with 7 bases spanning the gap. The CDR3 DNA reads TGTGCCAGCAGCTTGGTTGGTAGCTATGGCTACACCTTC. The encoded protein is CASSLVGSYGYTF.

V gene TRBV5-4 combines with J gene TRBJ2-5, with 13 bases identical to TRBD2. The V gene's germline CDR1 is SGHNT and CDR2 YYREEE (reference sequence). Germline trimming cut 0 bases from V and 4 bases from J; bases unmatched to any gene: 3. The CDR3 contains 16 residues. This chain's CDR3 is CASSLGLAGGGETQYF. The CDR3, as DNA: TGTGCCAGCAGCTTGGGACTAGCGGGGGGAGGAGAGACCCAGTACTTC.

The rearrangement joins TRBV27 to TRBJ2-7, with TRBD1 identical over 10 bases. J was trimmed by 2 bases and V by 6 bases; bases with no gene match: 7. The CDR3 covers 15 residues. Germline CDR1 is MNHEY and CDR2 is SMNVEV (reference sequence). The CDR3 DNA sequence: TGTGCCAGCAGATCGGACAGGGGGGCACCCTACGAGCAGTACTTC. Its protein is CASRSDRGAPYEQYF.